Below are 3 T cell receptor beta chains sequenced from a single sample in a study of CD8+ T cells in alopecia areata. Specified treatment: oral pan-JAK inhibitor, 5-10 mg twice daily. cDNA reverse transcribed from extracted RNA served as the sequencing template. The data were produced by immunoSEQ multiplex PCR, yet TCRdb's version contains in-frame clones alone and is incomplete. The sample has about 210,000 clones, approximately 57% seen once. This material consisted of CD4+ T cells sorted from blood, taken at week 4, from a patient treated with tofacitinib. These receptor sequences come from a human donor with alopecia areata.

The V gene is TRBV29-1, the J gene TRBJ1-1; a weak D match, TRBD1 (6 bases). From germline, CDR1 is SQVTM and CDR2 ANQGSEA. The CDR3 is 14 residues long. Trimming shortened V by 6 bases and J by 1 base, and 15 bases separated the two germline ends. This CDR3 reads CSVAPGQWNTEAFF. CDR3 nucleotide sequence: TGCAGCGTCGCACCGGGACAATGGAACACTGAAGCTTTCTTT.

The chain is built from TRBV7-6 and TRBJ2-7; 10 bases match TRBD1. The ends lost 4 bases at V and 0 bases at J; junction bases unmatched: 6. Germline CDR1 reads SGHVS; CDR2 reads FNYEAQ. CDR3 length: 16 residues. CDR3 nucleotides: TGTGCCAGCAGCTCGCACCGGGACAGGGGCTCCTACGAGCAGTACTTC. It codes for CASSSHRDRGSYEQYF.

The chain carries TRBV10-3 and TRBJ2-5; tentatively, D is TRBD2 (5 bases). V lost 2 bases and J 5 bases, leaving 12 bases between the germline ends. The CDR3 runs 14 residues. Per the germline V gene, CDR1 is ENHRY and CDR2 is SYGVKD. CDR3 nucleotide sequence: TGTGCCATCAGTGAGGACCCCGGCGGGGAGACCCAGTACTTC. Translating it yields CAISEDPGGETQYF.